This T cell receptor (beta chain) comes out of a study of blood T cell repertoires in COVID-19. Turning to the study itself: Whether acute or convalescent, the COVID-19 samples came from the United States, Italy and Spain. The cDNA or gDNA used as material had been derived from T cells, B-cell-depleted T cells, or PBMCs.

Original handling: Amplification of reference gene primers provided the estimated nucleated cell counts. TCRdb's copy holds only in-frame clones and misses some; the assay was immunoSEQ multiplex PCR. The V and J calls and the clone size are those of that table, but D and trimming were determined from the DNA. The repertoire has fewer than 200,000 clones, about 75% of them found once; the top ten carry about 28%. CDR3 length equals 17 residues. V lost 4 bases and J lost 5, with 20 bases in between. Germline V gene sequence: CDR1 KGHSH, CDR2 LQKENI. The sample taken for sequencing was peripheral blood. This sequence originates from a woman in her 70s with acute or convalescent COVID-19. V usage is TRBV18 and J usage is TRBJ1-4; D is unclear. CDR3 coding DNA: TGTGCCAGCTCACTGTCCGCAGTGGGCGATGGGAATGAAAAACTGTTTTTT. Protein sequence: CASSLSAVGDGNEKLFF. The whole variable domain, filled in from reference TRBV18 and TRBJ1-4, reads NAGVMQNPRHLVRRRGQEARLRCSPMKGHSHVYWYRQLPEEGLKFMVYLQKENIIDESGMPKERFSAEFPKEGPSILRIQQVVRGDSAAYFCASSLSAVGDGNEKLFFGSGTQLSVL.